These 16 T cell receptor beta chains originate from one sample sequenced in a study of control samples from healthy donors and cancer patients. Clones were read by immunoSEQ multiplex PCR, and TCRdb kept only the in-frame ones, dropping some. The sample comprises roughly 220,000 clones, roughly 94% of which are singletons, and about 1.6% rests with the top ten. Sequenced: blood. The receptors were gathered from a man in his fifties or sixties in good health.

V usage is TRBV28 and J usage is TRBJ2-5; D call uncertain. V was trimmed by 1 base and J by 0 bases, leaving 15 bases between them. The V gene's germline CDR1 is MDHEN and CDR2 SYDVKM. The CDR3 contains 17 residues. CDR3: CASSLLGRTSYQETQYF. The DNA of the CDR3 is TGTGCCAGCAGTTTATTAGGTCGCACGTCGTACCAAGAGACCCAGTACTTC. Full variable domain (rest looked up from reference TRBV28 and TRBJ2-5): DVKVTQSSRYLVKRTGEKVFLECVQDMDHENMFWYRQDPGLGLRLIYFSYDVKMKEKGDIPEGYSVSREKKERFSLILESASTNQTSMYLCASSLLGRTSYQETQYFGPGTRLLVL.

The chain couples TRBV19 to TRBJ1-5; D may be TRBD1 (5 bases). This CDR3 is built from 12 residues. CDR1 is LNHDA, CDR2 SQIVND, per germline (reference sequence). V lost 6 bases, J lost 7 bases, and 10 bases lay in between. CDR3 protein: CASRRGWQPQHF. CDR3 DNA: TGTGCCAGTAGGAGGGGTTGGCAGCCCCAGCATTTT.

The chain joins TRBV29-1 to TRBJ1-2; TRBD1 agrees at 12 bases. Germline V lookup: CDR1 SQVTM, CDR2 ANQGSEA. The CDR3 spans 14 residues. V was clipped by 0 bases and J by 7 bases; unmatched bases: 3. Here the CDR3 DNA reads TGCAGCGTTGAAGATCAGGGACAGGGGGCTGGCTACACCTTC. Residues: CSVEDQGQGAGYTF.

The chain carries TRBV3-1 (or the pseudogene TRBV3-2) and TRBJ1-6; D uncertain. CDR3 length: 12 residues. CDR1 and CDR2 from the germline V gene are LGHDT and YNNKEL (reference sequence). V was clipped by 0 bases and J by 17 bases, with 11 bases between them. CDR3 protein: CASSQEGFAVHF. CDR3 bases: TGTGCCAGCAGCCAAGAGGGGTTCGCGGTCCACTTT.

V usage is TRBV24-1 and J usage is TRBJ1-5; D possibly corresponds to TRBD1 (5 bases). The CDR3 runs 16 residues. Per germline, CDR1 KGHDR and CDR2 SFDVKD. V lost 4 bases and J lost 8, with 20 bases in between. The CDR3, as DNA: TGTGCCACCAGTGAGGCTACCCGGGACGGCATTGAGCCCCAGCATTTT. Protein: CATSEATRDGIEPQHF.

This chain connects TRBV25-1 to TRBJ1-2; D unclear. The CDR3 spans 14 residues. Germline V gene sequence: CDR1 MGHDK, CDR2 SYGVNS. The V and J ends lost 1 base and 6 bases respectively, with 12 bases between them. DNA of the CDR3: TGTGCCAGCAGTGAATCCGGGTCTTTCAATGGCTACACCTTC. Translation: CASSESGSFNGYTF.

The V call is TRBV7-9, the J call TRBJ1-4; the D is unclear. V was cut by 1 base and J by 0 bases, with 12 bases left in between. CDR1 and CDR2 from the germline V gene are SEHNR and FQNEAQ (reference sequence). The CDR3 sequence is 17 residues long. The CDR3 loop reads CASSLDRGTATNEKLFF. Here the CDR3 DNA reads TGTGCCAGCAGCTTAGACCGGGGTACCGCAACTAATGAAAAACTGTTTTTT.

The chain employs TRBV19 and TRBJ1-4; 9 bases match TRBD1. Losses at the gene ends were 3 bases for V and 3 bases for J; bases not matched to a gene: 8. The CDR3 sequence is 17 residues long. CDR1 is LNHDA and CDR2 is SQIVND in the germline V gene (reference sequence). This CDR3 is CASSIAGDRAPNEKLFF. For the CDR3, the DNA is TGTGCCAGTAGTATCGCCGGGGACAGGGCGCCTAATGAAAAACTGTTTTTT.

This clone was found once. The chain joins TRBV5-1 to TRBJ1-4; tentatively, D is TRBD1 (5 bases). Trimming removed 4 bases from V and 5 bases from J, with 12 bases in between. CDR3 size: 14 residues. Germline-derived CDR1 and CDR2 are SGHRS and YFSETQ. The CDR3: CASSPAGRNEKLFF. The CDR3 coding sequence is TGCGCCAGCAGCCCCGCAGGGAGAAATGAAAAACTGTTTTTT.

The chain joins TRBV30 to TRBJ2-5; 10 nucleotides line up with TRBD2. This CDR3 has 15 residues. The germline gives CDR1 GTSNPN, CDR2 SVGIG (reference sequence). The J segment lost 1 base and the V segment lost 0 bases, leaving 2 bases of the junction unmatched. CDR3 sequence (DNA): TGTGCCTGGAGTGTAAAGCGGGGGGGCCAAGAGACCCAGTACTTC. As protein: CAWSVKRGGQETQYF.

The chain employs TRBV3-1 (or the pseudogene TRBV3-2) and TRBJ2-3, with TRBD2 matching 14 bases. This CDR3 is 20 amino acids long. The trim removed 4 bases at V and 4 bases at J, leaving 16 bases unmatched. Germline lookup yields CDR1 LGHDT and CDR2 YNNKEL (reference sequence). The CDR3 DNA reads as TGTGCCAGCAGCCCCTTATTGGGGACTAGCGGGGGTCAAGGGGCAGATACGCAGTATTTT. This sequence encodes CASSPLLGTSGGQGADTQYF.

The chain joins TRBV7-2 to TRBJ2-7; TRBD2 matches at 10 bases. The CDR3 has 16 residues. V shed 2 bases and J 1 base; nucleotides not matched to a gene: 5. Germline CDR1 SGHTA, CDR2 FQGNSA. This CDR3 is CASSLLSGGPSYEQYF. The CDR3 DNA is TGTGCCAGCAGCTTACTTAGCGGGGGGCCTTCCTACGAGCAGTACTTC.

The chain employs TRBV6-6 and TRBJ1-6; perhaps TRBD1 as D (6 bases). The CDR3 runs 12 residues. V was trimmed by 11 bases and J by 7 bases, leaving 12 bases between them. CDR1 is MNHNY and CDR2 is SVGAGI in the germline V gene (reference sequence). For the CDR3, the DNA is TGTGCCCTCGGGGGGCAAAATTCACCCCTCCACTTT. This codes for CALGGQNSPLHF.

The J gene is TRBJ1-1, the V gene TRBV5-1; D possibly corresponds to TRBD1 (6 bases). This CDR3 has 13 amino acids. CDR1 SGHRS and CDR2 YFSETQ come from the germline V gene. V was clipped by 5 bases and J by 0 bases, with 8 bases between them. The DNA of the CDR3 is TGCGCCAGCAGGCGGGACATGAACACTGAAGCTTTCTTT. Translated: CASRRDMNTEAFF. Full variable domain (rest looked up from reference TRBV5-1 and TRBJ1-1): KAGVTQTPRYLIKTRGQQVTLSCSPISGHRSVSWYQQTPGQGLQFLFEYFSETQRNKGNFPGRFSGRQFSNSRSEMNVSTLELGDSALYLCASRRDMNTEAFFGQGTRLTVV.

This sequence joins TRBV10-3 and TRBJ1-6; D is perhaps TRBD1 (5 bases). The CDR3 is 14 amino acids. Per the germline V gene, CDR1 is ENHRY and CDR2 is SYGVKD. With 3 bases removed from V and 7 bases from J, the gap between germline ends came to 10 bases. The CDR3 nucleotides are TGTGCCATCAGTGAAAACGGGGGAAATTCACCCCTCCACTTT. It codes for CAISENGGNSPLHF.

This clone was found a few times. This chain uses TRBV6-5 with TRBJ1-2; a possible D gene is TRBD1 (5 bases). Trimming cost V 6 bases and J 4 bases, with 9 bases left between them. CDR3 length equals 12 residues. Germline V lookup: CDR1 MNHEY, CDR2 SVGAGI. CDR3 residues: CASRDSSYGYTF. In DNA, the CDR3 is TGTGCCAGCAGAGACAGTTCCTATGGCTACACCTTC.